This T cell receptor (beta chain) was identified in a study of T cell responses to AZD1222 COVID-19 vaccine. The protocol was immunoSEQ multiplex PCR, while the TCRdb copy is restricted to in-frame clones and leaves out a portion. The table lists 120,000 or so clones, 90% of them singletons. Note on this clone: What it binds is unknown.

General observations from the study: Unmutated variant regions are reportedly the target of nearly half of TCRs that are spike-specific. White British people made up most donors, females outnumbered males, and clonal diversity was possibly underestimated. Regions 160-218 and 743-854 dominated among vaccine-associated CD4 TCRs spanning spike.

The sample in question was peripheral blood, obtained on day 0 of MenACWY control vaccination. The sequence came from an adult in good health.

CDR3 region: CASSLQMGYTGELFF. CDR3 bases: TGTGCCAGCAGCCTTCAGATGGGATACACCGGGGAGCTGTTTTTT. The V and J genes are TRBV3-1 (or the pseudogene TRBV3-2) and TRBJ2-2, with D unclear. The CDR3 extends over 15 amino acids. V was shortened by 4 bases and J by 3 bases, with 12 bases between the two germline ends. Germline assignment: CDR1 LGHDT and CDR2 YNNKEL (reference sequence).